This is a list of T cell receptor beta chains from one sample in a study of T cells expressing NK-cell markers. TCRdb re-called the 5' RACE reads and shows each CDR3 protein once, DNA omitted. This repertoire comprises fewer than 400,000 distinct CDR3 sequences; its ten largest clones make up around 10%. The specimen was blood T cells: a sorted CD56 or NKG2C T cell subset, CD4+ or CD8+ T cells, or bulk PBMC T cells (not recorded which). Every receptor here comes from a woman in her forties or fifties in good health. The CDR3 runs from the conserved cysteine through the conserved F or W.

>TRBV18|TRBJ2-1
CASSPSQREEFF
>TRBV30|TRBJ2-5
CAWSAYDRLQETQYF
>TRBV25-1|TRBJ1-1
CASLRGAEAFF
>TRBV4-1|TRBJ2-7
CASRASGKDYEQYF
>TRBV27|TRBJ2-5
CASSFWDSQETQYF
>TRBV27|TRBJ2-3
CASSLSRRDTQYF
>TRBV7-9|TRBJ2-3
CASSPLAGGVDTQYF
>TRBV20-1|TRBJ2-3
CSAIPLRHTDTQYF
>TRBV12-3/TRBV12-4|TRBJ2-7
CASSGELAGYEQYF
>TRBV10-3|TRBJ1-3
CAIEGTGGGNTIYF
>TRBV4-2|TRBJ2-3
CASSQDGTPTDTQYF
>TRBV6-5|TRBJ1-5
CASSYGGRDQPQHF
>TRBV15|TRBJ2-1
CATGQADYNEQFF
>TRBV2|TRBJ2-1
CASSEGLAGVYNEQFF
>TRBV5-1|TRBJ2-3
CASSTGLVRNTDTQYF